In its sample, the clone carrying this T cell receptor (beta chain) was seen many times. The TCRbeta library was prepared with unique molecular identifiers. TCRdb used MiXCR to reprocess the PCR reads, holding one entry per CDR3 protein. The sample records some 72,000 distinct CDR3 sequences, about 6.7% being singletons. This record comes from a study of T-cell reconstitution after alpha-beta-depleted transplantation in children. The CDR3 has 14 residues. Deletions cut 0 bases from V and 7 bases from J, with 14 bases between. Germline V gene sequence: CDR1 SQVTM, CDR2 ANQGSEA. V is TRBV29-1 and J is TRBJ2-3; weak D call: TRBD1 (5 bases). Sequences were derived from PBMCs from the stem cell graft donor, sampled from the stem cell graft. The sequence came from a human donor who donated a stem cell graft to a child with acute lymphoblastic leukemia. The CDR3 region has the DNA TGCAGCGTTGAAGATCGCCTAGGGGCATATACGCAGTATTTT. Translated, it gives CSVEDRLGAYTQYF.